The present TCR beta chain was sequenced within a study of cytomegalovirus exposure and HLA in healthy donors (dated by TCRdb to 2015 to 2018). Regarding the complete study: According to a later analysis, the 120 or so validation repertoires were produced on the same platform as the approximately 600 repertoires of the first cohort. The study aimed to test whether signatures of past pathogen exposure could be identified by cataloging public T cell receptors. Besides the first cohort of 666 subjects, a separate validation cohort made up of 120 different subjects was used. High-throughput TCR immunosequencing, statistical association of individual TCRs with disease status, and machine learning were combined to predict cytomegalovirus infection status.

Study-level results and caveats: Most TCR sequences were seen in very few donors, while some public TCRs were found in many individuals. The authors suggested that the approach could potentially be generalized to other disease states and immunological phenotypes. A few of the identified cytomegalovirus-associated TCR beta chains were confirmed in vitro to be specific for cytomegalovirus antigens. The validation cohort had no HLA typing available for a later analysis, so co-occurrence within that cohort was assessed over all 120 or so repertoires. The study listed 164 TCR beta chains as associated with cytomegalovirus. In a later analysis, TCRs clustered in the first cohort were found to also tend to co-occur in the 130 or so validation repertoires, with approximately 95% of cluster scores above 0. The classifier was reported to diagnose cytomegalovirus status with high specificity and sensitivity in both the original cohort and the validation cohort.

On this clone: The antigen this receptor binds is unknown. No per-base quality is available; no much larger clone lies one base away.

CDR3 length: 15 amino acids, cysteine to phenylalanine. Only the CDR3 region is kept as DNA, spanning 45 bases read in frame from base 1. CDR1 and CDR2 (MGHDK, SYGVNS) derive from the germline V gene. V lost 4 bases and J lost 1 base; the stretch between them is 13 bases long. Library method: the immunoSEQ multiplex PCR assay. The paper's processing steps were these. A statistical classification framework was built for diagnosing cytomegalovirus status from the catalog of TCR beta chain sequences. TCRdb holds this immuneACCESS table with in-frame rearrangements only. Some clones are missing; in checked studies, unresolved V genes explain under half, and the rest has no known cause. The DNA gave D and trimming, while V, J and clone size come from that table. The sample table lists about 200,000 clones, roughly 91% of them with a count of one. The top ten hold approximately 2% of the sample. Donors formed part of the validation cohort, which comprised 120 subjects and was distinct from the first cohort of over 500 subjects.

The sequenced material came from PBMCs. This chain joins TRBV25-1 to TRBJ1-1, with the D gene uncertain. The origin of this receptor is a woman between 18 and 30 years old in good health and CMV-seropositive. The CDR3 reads CASSALVESNTEAFF. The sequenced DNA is TGTGCCAGCAGTGCTCTCGTGGAGTCGAACACTGAAGCTTTCTTT.